This T cell receptor (beta chain) was sequenced during a study of T cells in Graves' hyperthyroidism and ophthalmopathy (dated by TCRdb to about 2019). For the study in its entirety: Peripheral blood samples were taken at initial diagnosis, before any treatment was given. TCR V-J signatures able to tell the groups apart were searched for in a discovery cohort of some 100 patients, of whom more than 40 had Graves' ophthalmopathy and 57 had stable Graves' hyperthyroidism. An independent validation cohort of about 20 hyperthyroidism patients and over 15 patients who later progressed to ophthalmopathy tested prospective prediction of ophthalmopathy. The approximately 98 discovery patients were randomly divided into training and test sets at a 7:3 ratio. The study also compared thyroid tissue and blood T-cell repertoires from 6 or 7 Graves' hyperthyroidism patients. After blood sampling, hyperthyroidism patients were treated with methimazole at a starting dose of 30 mg daily, and ophthalmopathy patients were treated with high-dose intravenous methylprednisolone. The paper reports TCR Vbeta CDR3 sequencing of some 140 peripheral blood samples: 43 ophthalmopathy, fewer than 80 hyperthyroidism and around 17 progressor patients. Findings and caveats that apply to the study as a whole: A model built on a 13 V-J signature distinguished ophthalmopathy from stable hyperthyroidism, reaching about 88% sensitivity and 81% to 83% specificity in cross-validation and 80%/75% in testing. Sample size was not statistically predetermined, and blinding of investigators to group allocation was not performed. Most expanded thyroid clonotypes (frequency above 0.001) were also detected in blood, suggesting blood repertoires may reflect thyroid immune responses. In validation, progression to ophthalmopathy was predicted by the model with approximately 67% sensitivity and 72% to 85% specificity, a median of approximately 7.1 months before onset.

TCR beta CDR3 regions were amplified from RNA transcripts. For the first round of RT-PCR on the TCR CDR3, the HTBI primer set was used together with the Qiagen OneStep RT-PCR kit. Libraries were constructed in a second round of multiplex PCR, after which size selection and purification were performed. Paired-end sequencing of the libraries was performed with 100 bp reads on an Illumina HiSeq2000. For the original study's pipeline: SOAPnuke was used to process the raw data, throwing out any read that contained adapters or uncalled bases, had a mean Phred below 15, or lacked an exact constant-primer or identifier match. COPE v1.2.5 was used to merge high-quality paired reads, and clonotypes were defined as unique nucleotide sequences. MiTCR v1.1 was used to align the clonotypes against IMGT TRBV, TRBD and TRBJ reference segments. Analysis was restricted to V-J combinations with a frequency above 0.0001, which covered 98% to 99.2% of repertoires. The TCS score was defined as F50 (clonal expansion) divided by E x V (chaos), with BLOSUM62-based TCRdist calculated between CDR3 peptides within each V-J. Welch's t-statistics and random forest reduced fewer than 600 V-J features to 10 to 15, which were used in a naive Bayes classifier (R e1071). Through fastp at Q25 and MiXCR, TCRdb rebuilt clones from the public reads, retaining in-frame beta chains. Identical CDR3 protein sequences are pooled into one entry, listed with their most common genes and DNA. The V and J calls and clone size are TCRdb's, not the authors'. The sample table shows roughly 500,000 distinct CDR3 sequences, and around 13% are seen once. More than 4.5% of the sample is held by the ten biggest clonotypes.

This clonotype was seen many times. This receptor's antigen is unknown. No base quality information exists; no much larger clone differs at one position. Hyperthyroidism patients were newly diagnosed, with disease duration under 2 months, and aged 18 to 65 years. Exclusion was applied to patients with uncontrolled infections, other autoimmune diseases, pregnancy or lactation. Diagnoses were based on clinical symptoms, serum thyroxine and TRAb, thyroid ultrasound and orbital computed tomography. For progressor patients, blood was drawn at the first diagnosis of hyperthyroidism, before any ophthalmopathy symptoms had appeared. Ficoll-Paque density gradient centrifugation was used to isolate PBMCs from around 10 ml of fresh peripheral blood. Progressor patients were defined as those initially diagnosed with Graves' hyperthyroidism in whom ophthalmopathy developed during follow-up. Total RNA was extracted using Trizol reagent, and RNA quality was assessed on an Agilent 2100 Bioanalyzer.

The TCR was taken from a woman between 25 and 40 years old with Graves' hyperthyroidism that later progressed to Graves' ophthalmopathy. The material sequenced was blood.

The CDR3 protein is CSARDMLLGTGYNEQFF. The DNA is TGCAGTGCTAGAGATATGTTATTGGGGACAGGGTACAATGAGCAGTTCTTC. The sequence links TRBV20-1 to TRBJ2-1, with TRBD1 matching 9 junction bases. After removal of 0 bases from V and 4 bases from J, the junction retains 10 bases not matched to a gene. Reading from cysteine to phenylalanine, the CDR3 counts 17 amino acids. This entry keeps only the CDR3 DNA: 51 bases, framed from base 1. Per the germline V gene (reference sequence), DFQATT is the CDR1 and SNEGSKA is the CDR2.